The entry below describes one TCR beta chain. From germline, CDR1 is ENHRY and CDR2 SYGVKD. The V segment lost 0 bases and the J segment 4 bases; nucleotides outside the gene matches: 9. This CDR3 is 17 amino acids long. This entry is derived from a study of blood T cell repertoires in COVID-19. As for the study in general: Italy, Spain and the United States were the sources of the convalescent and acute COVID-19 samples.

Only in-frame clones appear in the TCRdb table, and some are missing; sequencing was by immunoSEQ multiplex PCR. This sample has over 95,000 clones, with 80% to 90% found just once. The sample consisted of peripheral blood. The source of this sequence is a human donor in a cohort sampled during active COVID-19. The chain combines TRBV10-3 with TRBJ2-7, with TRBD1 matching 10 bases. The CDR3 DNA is TGTGCCATCAGTGAGTCCACCCTCCGGGACAGGGGATACGAGCAGTACTTC. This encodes CAISESTLRDRGYEQYF.